This T cell receptor beta chain originates from a study of human versus mouse CDR3 diversity and MHC coevolution. The study, taken as a whole, reports: iCHAO1 estimated the human TCR beta repertoire at some 1.6 million clonotypes.

This CDR3 is built from 13 residues. Per the germline V gene, CDR1 is SEHNR and CDR2 is FQNEAQ (reference sequence). Trimming cost V 5 bases and J 7 bases, with 9 bases left between them. The table came from immunoSEQ multiplex PCR; TCRdb's copy has only in-frame clones and leaves some out. The top ten hold about 1.5% of the sample, which has 80,000 or so clones, 85% to 95% seen once. The table lists this clone with a few counts. No antigen is known for it. Input material: naive CD4+ T cells from blood. The subset denotes: CD45RO-negative CD62L-positive naive CD4 T cells. This sequence was found in a person aged 25-75 years in good health. The chain couples TRBV7-9 to TRBJ1-6; D gene ambiguous. This CDR3 is CASSPIRNSPLHF. CDR3 nucleotides: TGTGCCAGCAGCCCCATCCGGAATTCACCCCTCCACTTT.